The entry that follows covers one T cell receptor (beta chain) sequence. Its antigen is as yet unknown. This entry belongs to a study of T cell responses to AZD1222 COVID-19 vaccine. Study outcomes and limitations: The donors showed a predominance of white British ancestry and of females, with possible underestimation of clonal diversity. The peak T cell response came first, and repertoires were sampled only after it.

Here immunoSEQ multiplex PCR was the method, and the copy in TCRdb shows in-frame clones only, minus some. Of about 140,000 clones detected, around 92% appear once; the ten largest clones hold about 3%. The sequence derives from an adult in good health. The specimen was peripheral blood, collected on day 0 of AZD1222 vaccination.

In nucleotides, the CDR3 is TGTGCCAGCAGTGAAGGGGAGGCCCTGTTTTTT. Protein product: CASSEGEALFF. This chain uses TRBV2 with TRBJ1-4; D gene unclear. Germline assignment: CDR1 SNHLY and CDR2 FYNNEI. The V and J ends lost 1 base and 14 bases respectively, with 8 bases between them. The CDR3 consists of 11 residues.